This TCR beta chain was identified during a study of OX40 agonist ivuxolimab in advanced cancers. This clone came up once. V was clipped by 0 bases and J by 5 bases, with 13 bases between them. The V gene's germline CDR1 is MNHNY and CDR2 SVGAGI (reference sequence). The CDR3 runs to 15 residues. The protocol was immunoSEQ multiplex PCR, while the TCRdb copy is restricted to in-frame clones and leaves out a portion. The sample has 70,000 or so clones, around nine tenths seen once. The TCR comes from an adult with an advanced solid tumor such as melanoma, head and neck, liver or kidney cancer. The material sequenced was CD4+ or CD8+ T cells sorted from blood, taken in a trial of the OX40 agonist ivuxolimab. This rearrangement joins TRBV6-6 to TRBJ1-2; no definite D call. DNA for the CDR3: TGTGCCAGCAGTTACTCGAGGGTGGTGTTTTATGGCTACACCTTC. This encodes CASSYSRVVFYGYTF.